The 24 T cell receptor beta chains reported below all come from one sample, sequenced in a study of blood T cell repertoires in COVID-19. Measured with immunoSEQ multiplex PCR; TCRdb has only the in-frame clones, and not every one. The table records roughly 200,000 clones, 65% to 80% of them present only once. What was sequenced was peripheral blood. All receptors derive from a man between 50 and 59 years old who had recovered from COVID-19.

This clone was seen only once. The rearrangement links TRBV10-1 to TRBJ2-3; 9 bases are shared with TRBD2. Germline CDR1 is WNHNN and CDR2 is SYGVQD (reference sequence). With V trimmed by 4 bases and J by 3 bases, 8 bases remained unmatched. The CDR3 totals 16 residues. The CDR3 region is CASSGGSGRGTDTQYF. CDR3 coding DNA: TGCGCCAGCAGTGGGGGTAGCGGGAGAGGGACAGATACGCAGTATTTT.

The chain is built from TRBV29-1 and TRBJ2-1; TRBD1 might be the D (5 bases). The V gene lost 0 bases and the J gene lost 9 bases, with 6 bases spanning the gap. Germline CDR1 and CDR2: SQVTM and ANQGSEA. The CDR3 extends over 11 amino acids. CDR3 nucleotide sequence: TGCAGCGTTGAAGAAGGGGTTGAGCAGTTCTTC. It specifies CSVEEGVEQFF.

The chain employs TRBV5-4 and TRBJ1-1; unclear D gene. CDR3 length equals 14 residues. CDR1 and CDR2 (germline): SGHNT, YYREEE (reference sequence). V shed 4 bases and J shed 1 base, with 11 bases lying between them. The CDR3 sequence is CASSPPLRNTEAFF. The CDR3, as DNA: TGTGCCAGCAGCCCCCCTTTGCGGAACACTGAAGCTTTCTTT.

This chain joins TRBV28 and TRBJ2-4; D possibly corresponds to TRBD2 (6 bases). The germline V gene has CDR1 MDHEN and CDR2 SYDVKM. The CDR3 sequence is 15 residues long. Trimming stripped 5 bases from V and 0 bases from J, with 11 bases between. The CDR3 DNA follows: TGTGCCAGCAGTGGGGCGGGAAAAGCCAAAAACATTCAGTACTTC. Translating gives CASSGAGKAKNIQYF.

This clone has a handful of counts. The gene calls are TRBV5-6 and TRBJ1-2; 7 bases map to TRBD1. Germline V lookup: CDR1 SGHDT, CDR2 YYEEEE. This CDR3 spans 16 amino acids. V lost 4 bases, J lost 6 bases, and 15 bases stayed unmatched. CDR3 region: CASSKPTRTGGDGYTF. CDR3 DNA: TGTGCCAGCAGCAAACCTACTAGGACAGGAGGAGATGGCTACACCTTC.

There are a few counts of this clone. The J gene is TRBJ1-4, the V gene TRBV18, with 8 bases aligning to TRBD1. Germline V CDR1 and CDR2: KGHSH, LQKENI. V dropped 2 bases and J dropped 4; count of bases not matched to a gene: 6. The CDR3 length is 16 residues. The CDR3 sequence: CASSPIGTGYNEKLFF. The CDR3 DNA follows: TGTGCCAGCTCACCAATAGGGACAGGCTATAATGAAAAACTGTTTTTT.

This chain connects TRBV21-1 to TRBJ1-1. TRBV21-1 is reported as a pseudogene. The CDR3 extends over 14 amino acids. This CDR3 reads CASSGPAEVLEAFF. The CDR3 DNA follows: TGTGCCAGCAGCGGCCCGGCGGAAGTTCTCGAAGCTTTCTTT.

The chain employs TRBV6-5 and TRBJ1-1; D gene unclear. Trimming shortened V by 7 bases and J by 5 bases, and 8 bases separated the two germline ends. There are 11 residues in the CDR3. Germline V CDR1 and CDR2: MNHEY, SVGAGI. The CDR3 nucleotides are TGTGCCAGCACAGGTAGGACTGAAGCTTTCTTT. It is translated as CASTGRTEAFF.

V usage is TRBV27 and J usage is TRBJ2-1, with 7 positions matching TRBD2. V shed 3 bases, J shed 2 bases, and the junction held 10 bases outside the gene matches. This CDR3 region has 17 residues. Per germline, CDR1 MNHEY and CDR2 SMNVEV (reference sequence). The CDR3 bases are TGTGCCAGCAGTTTCGCCGGTGGGGCGGGAGCCTACAATGAGCAGTTCTTC. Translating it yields CASSFAGGAGAYNEQFF.

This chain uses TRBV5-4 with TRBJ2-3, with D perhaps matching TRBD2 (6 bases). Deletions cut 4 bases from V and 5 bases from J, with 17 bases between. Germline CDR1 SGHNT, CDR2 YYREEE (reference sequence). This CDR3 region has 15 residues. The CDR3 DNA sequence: TGTGCCAGCAGCGAACCTCTAGCGATCGGAGATACGCAGTATTTT. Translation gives CASSEPLAIGDTQYF.

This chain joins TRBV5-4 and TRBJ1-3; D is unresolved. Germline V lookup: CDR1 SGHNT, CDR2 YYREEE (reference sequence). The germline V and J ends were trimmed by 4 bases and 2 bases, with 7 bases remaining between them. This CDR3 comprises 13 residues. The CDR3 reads CASSKSAGNTIYF. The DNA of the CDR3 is TGTGCCAGCAGCAAGTCGGCTGGAAACACCATATATTTT.

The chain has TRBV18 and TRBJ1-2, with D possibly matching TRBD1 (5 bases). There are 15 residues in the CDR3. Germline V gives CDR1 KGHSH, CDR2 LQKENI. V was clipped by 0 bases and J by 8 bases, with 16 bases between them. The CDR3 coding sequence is TGTGCCAGCTCACCACCGGTTCAGGGAAGTTACGGCTACACCTTC. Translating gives CASSPPVQGSYGYTF. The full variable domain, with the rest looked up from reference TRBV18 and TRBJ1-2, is NAGVMQNPRHLVRRRGQEARLRCSPMKGHSHVYWYRQLPEEGLKFMVYLQKENIIDESGMPKERFSAEFPKEGPSILRIQQVVRGDSAAYFCASSPPVQGSYGYTFGSGTRLTVV.

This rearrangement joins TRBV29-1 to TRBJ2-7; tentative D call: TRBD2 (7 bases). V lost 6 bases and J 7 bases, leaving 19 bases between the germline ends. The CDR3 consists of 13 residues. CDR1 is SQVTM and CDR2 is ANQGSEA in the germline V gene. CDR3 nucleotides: TGCAGCGTGGGAGGTGGGGGGGCGAGGGAGCAGTACTTC. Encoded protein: CSVGGGGAREQYF.

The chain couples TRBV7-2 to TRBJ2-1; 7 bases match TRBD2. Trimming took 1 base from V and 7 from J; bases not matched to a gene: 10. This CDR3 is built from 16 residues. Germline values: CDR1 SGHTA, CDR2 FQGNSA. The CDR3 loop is CASSLGWREFRNEQFF. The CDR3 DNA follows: TGTGCCAGCAGCTTAGGGTGGCGGGAGTTTAGGAATGAGCAGTTCTTC. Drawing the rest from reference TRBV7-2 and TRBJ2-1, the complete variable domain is GAGVSQSPSNKVTEKGKDVELRCDPISGHTALYWYRQSLGQGLEFLIYFQGNSAPDKSGLPSDRFSAERTGGSVSTLTIQRTQQEDSAVYLCASSLGWREFRNEQFFGPGTRLTVL.

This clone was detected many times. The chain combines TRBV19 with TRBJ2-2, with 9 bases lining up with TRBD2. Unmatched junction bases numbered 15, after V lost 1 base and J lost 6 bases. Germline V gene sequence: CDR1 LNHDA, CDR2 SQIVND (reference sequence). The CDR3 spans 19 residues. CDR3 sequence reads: CASSIAFLGSSGTAGELFF. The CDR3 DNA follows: TGTGCCAGTAGTATAGCCTTTCTCGGTTCTAGCGGGACGGCCGGGGAGCTGTTTTTT. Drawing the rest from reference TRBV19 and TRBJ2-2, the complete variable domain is DGGITQSPKYLFRKEGQNVTLSCEQNLNHDAMYWYRQDPGQGLRLIYYSQIVNDFQKGDIAEGYSVSREKKESFPLTVTSAQKNPTAFYLCASSIAFLGSSGTAGELFFGEGSRLTVL.

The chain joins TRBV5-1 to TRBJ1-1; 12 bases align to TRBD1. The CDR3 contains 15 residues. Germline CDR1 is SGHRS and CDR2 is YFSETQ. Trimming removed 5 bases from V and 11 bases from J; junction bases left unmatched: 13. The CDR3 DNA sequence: TGCGCCAGCAGTTCCACGCTGGGACAGGGGGCTCATGCTTTCTTT. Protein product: CASSSTLGQGAHAFF.

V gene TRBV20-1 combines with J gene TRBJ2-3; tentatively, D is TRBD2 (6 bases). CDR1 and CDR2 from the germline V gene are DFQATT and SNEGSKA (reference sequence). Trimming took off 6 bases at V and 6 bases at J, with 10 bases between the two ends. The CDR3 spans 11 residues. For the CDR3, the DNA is TGCAGTGCAGCAGGGAGGGATACGCAGTATTTT. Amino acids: CSAAGRDTQYF.

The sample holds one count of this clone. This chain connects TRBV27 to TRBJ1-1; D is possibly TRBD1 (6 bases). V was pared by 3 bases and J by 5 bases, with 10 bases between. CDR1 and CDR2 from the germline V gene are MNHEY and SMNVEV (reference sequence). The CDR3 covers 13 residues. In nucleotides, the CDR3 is TGTGCCAGCAGTTTTTCAGGGGAAACTGAAGCTTTCTTT. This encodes CASSFSGETEAFF.

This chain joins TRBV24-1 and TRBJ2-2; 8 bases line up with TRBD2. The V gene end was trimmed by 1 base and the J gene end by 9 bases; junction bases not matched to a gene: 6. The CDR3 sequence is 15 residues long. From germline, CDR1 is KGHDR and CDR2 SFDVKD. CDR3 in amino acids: CATSDFSGLARELFF. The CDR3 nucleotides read TGTGCCACCAGTGATTTTTCCGGACTAGCCCGGGAGCTGTTTTTT.

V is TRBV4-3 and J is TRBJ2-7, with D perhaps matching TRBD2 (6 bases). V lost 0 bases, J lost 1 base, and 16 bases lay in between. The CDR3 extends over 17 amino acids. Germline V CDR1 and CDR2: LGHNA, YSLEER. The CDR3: CASSQDGAGTLSYEQYF. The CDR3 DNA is TGCGCCAGCAGCCAAGACGGGGCCGGGACTCTTTCCTACGAGCAGTACTTC.

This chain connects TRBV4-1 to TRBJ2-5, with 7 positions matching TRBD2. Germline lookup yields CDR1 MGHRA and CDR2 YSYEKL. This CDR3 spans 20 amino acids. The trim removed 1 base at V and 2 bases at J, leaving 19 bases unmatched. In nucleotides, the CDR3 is TGCGCCAGCAGCCAAGGTATTCGGCCACGGGGACTACGGACGCAAGAGACCCAGTACTTC. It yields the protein CASSQGIRPRGLRTQETQYF.

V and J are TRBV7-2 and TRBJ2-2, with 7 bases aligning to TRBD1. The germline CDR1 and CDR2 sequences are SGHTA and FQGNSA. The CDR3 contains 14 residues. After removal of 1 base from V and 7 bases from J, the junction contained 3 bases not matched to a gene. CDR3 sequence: CASSLEGQLGELFF. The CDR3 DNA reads TGTGCCAGCAGCTTAGAGGGACAGCTCGGGGAGCTGTTTTTT.

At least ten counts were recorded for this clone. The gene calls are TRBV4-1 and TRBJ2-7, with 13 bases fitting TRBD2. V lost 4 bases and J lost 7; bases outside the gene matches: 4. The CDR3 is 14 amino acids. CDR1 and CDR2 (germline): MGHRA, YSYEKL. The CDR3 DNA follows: TGCGCCAGCAGCCGAGGGACTAGCGGGACTGAGCAGTACTTC. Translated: CASSRGTSGTEQYF.

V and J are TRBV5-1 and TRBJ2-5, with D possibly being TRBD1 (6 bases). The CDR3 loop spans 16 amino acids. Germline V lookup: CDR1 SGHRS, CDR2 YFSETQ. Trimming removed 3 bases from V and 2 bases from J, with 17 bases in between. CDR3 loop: CASSYRDIGPQETQYF. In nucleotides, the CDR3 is TGCGCCAGCAGCTACCGGGACATAGGGCCGCAAGAGACCCAGTACTTC.